This entry lists 14 T cell receptor beta chains sequenced from one sample in a study of metastatic and nonmetastatic thyroid tumors. Using MiXCR, TCRdb reanalyzed the PCR reads. The sample lists some 40,000 clones; around 20% were seen once. Before thyroid surgery, none of the patients had received any treatment. The material sequenced was blood. The source is a female donor with papillary thyroid cancer or a benign thyroid nodule (not recorded which). Some clones in this sample may be carry-over from other donors' samples.

The chain carries TRBV11-3 and TRBJ2-1; 8 positions agree with TRBD2. Losses at the gene ends were 5 bases for V and 9 bases for J; bases not matched to a gene: 9. This CDR3 has 14 residues. CDR1 is SGHNT, CDR2 YENEEA, per germline. The CDR3 reads CASSQGLGEGEQFF. Here the CDR3 DNA reads TGTGCCAGCAGCCAGGGACTAGGTGAAGGTGAGCAGTTCTTC. The whole variable domain, remainder taken from reference TRBV11-3 and TRBJ2-1, is EAGVVQSPRYKIIEKKQPVAFWCNPISGHNTLYWYLQNLGQGPELLIRYENEEAVDDSQLPKDRFSAERLKGVDSTLKIQPAELGDSAVYLCASSQGLGEGEQFFGPGTRLTVL.

This clone was seen ten or more times. The chain uses TRBV27 and TRBJ1-6; D uncertain. Trimming shortened V by 8 bases and J by 7 bases, and 3 bases separated the two germline ends. This CDR3 is built from 10 residues. Germline CDR1 is MNHEY and CDR2 is SMNVEV (reference sequence). CDR3 coding DNA: TGTGCCAGCCTCAATTCACCCCTCCACTTT. It encodes CASLNSPLHF.

This clone was observed at least ten times. The rearrangement joins TRBV9 to TRBJ2-1, with unresolved D. From germline, CDR1 is SGDLS and CDR2 YYNGEE. V shed 5 bases and J shed 4 bases, with 10 bases lying between them. The CDR3 runs 13 residues. CDR3 protein: CASSSETYNEQFF. As DNA, the CDR3 is TGTGCCAGCAGTTCCGAAACGTACAATGAGCAGTTCTTC.

In its sample, this clone was seen many times. The V call is TRBV20-1, the J call TRBJ1-2, with a tentative D call TRBD1 (5 bases). This CDR3 is built from 14 residues. V was clipped by 3 bases and J by 3 bases, with 14 bases between them. The germline V gene encodes CDR1 DFQATT and CDR2 SNEGSKA (reference sequence). The CDR3 region is CSASLNRKDYGYTF. The CDR3 nucleotides read TGCAGTGCTAGTCTCAACAGGAAGGACTATGGCTACACCTTC.

At least ten counts were recorded for this clone. The chain has TRBV20-1 and TRBJ2-3; TRBD2 is a possible D gene (5 bases). Per germline, CDR1 DFQATT and CDR2 SNEGSKA (reference sequence). CDR3 length: 15 amino acids. The germline V and J ends were trimmed by 5 bases and 2 bases, with 17 bases remaining between them. In nucleotides, the CDR3 is TGCAGTGCTCAGGAGGCCGTCCCCGTCACAGATACGCAGTATTTT. It codes for CSAQEAVPVTDTQYF.

This clone was seen many times. With a much larger clone just one base away, this may be a read error. The sample holds other DNA sequences that translate to the same CDR3. The V gene is TRBV6-1, the J gene TRBJ1-5; D remains ambiguous. Germline loops: CDR1 MNHNS, CDR2 SASEGT. CDR3 length: 17 residues. Deletions cut 1 base from V and 5 bases from J, with 18 bases between. CDR3 coding DNA: TGTGCCAGCAGTGAAGTTGAGGGTACGGAGATGTATCAGCCCCAGCATTTT. It is translated as CASSEVEGTEMYQPQHF.

Many counts were recorded for this clone. The chain joins TRBV20-1 to TRBJ2-1; 14 bases agree with TRBD2. Germline V gene data show CDR1 as DFQATT and CDR2 as SNEGSKA (reference sequence). J was trimmed by 1 base and V by 3 bases; bases with no gene match: 8. This CDR3 comprises 18 residues. CDR3 region: CSASLGLAGETSYNEQFF. The CDR3, as DNA: TGCAGTGCTAGTCTGGGACTAGCGGGAGAAACGTCCTACAATGAGCAGTTCTTC.

This clone occurred many times. V is TRBV12-3 or TRBV12-4 and J is TRBJ2-4; D might be TRBD2 (5 bases). This CDR3 is 11 amino acids long. V lost 6 bases to trimming and J lost 7 bases, with 7 bases between them. The DNA for the CDR3 is TGTGCCAGCAGGAGGGAGAACATTCAGTACTTC. Its protein is CASRRENIQYF.

By share of the sample, this clone is medium-sized. The gene calls are TRBV6-2 or TRBV6-3 and TRBJ1-5; 7 positions agree with TRBD1. J gave up 4 bases and V 2 bases, and 2 bases lay outside the gene matches. The germline V gene has CDR1 MNHEY and CDR2 SVGEGT. This CDR3 comprises 14 residues. The DNA of the CDR3 is TGTGCCAGCAGTTACGGGACAGAAAATCAGCCCCAGCATTTT. This gives the protein CASSYGTENQPQHF.

This clone showed up just a few times. The chain carries TRBV2 and TRBJ1-2, with D hard to call. The CDR3 totals 13 residues. Germline V CDR1 and CDR2: SNHLY, FYNNEI. The V gene lost 6 bases and the J gene lost 4 bases, with 12 bases spanning the gap. In nucleotides, the CDR3 is TGTGCCAGCAGGATCGGTCTCTTCTATGGCTACACCTTC. It yields the protein CASRIGLFYGYTF.

This clone was observed at least ten times. The chain combines TRBV30 with TRBJ2-5; TRBD1 aligns across 7 bases. CDR1 is GTSNPN and CDR2 is SVGIG in the germline V gene (reference sequence). The CDR3 runs to 13 residues. V lost 2 bases and J lost 5; bases outside the gene matches: 5. The CDR3, as DNA: TGTGCCTGGAGTCAGGGGGTTCTGGAGACCCAGTACTTC. Its translation is CAWSQGVLETQYF. Full variable domain (missing parts from reference TRBV30 and TRBJ2-5): SQTIHQWPATLVQPVGSPLSLECTVEGTSNPNLYWYRQAAGRGLQLLFYSVGIGQISSEVPQNLSASRPQDRQFILSSKKLLLSDSGFYLCAWSQGVLETQYFGPGTRLLVL.

This clone has only a few counts. The rearrangement uses TRBV19 and TRBJ2-1; TRBD2 agrees at 11 bases. Germline lookup yields CDR1 LNHDA and CDR2 SQIVND (reference sequence). The CDR3 extends over 13 amino acids. The V and J ends lost 5 bases and 12 bases, in that order; junction bases with no gene match: 6. The CDR3 protein is CASSHGTSGAQFF. DNA for the CDR3: TGTGCCAGTAGTCATGGGACTAGCGGTGCGCAGTTCTTC.

As DNA, the CDR3 is TGTGCCAGTAGTATAGATGGAGGGATAACTGAAGCTTTCTTT. Translation: CASSIDGGITEAFF. J is TRBJ1-1 and V is TRBV19; no clear D. Germline CDR1 LNHDA, CDR2 SQIVND (reference sequence). This CDR3 is 14 amino acids long. The V end was cut by 0 bases, the J end by 5 bases, with 10 bases between.

This clone was seen ten or more times. The J gene is TRBJ1-5, the V gene TRBV6-1; no firm D call. Trimming cost V 2 bases and J 5 bases, with 7 bases left between them. The CDR3 is 13 residues long. Germline CDR1 and CDR2: MNHNS and SASEGT. CDR3 amino acids: CASSESFYQPQHF. Written as DNA, the CDR3 is TGTGCCAGCAGTGAAAGTTTTTATCAGCCCCAGCATTTT.